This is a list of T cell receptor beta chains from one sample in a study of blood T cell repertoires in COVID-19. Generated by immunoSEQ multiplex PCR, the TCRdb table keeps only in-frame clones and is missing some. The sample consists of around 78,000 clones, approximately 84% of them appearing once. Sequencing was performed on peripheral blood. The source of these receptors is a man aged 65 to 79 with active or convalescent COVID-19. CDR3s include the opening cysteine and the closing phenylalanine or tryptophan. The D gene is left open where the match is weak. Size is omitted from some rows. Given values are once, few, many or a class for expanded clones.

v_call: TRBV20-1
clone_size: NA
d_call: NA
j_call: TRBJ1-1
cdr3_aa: CSAGSREAFF
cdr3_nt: TGCAGTGCTGGGAGTAGAGAAGCTTTCTTT

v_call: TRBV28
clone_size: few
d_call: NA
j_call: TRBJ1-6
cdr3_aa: CASSPPGRGNSPLHF
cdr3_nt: TGTGCCAGCAGTCCTCCCGGGAGGGGAAATTCACCCCTCCACTTT

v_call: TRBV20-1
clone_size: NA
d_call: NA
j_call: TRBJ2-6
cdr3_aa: CSASSTFSGANVLTF
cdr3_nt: TGCAGTGCTAGTTCAACTTTCTCTGGGGCCAACGTCCTGACTTTC

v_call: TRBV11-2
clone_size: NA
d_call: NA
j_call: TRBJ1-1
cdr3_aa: CASSSTYSGTEAFF
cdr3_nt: TGTGCCAGCAGCTCCACCTACTCCGGCACTGAAGCTTTCTTT

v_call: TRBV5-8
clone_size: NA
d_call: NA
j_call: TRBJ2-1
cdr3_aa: CASSSAGYSYNEQFF
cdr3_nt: TGTGCCAGCAGCTCAGCAGGGTACTCCTACAATGAGCAGTTCTTC

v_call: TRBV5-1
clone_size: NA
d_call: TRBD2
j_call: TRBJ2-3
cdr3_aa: CASSDLPGLAGKDTQYF
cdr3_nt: TGCGCCAGCAGCGATTTGCCGGGACTAGCGGGGAAAGATACGCAGTATTTT

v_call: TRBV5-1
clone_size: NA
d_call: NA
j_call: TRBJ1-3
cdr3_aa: CASSGGGVGNTIYF
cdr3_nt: TGCGCCAGCAGCGGTGGAGGGGTTGGAAACACCATATATTTT

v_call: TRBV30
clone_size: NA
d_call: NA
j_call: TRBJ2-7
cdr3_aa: CAWRDYLSEQYF
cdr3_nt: TGTGCCTGGAGGGACTATCTCAGCGAGCAGTACTTC

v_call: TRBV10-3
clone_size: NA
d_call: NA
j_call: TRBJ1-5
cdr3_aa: CAISESQSNQPQHF
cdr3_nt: TGTGCCATCAGTGAGTCGCAGAGCAATCAGCCCCAGCATTTT

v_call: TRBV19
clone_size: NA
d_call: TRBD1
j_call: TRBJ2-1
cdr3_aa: CASSVGTGVYNEQFF
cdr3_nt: TGTGCCAGTAGTGTCGGGACAGGGGTATACAATGAGCAGTTCTTC

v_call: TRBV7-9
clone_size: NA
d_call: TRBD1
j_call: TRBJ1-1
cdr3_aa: CASSLSQGSFEAFF
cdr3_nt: TGTGCCAGCAGCTTATCACAGGGGAGTTTTGAAGCTTTCTTT

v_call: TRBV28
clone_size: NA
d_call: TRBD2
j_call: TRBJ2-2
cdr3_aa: CASSLSPLTSGPGELFF
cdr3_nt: TGTGCCAGCAGTTTAAGCCCCTTAACTAGCGGTCCCGGGGAGCTGTTTTTT

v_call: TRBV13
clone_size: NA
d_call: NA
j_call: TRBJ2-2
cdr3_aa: CASSSRGTGELFF
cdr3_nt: TGTGCCAGCAGCTCCAGGGGCACCGGGGAGCTGTTTTTT

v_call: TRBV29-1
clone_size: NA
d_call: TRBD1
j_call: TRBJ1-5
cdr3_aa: CSAGTGENQPQHF
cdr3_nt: TGCAGCGCCGGGACAGGGGAGAATCAGCCCCAGCATTTT

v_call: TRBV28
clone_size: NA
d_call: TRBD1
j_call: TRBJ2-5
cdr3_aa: CASSLLGRGRETQYF
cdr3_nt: TGTGCCAGCAGTTTATTAGGCAGGGGGAGAGAGACCCAGTACTTC

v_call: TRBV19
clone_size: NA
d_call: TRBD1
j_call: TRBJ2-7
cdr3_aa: CASSLERDRVYEQYF
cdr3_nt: TGTGCCAGTAGTCTCGAACGGGACAGGGTGTACGAGCAGTACTTC

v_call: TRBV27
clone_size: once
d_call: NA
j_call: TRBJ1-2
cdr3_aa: CASSLRRTAAVNGYTF
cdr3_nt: TGTGCCAGCAGTTTGCGTCGGACAGCGGCAGTTAATGGCTACACCTTC

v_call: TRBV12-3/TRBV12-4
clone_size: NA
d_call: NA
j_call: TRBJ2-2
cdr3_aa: CASSPLWGELFF
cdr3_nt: TGTGCCAGCAGTCCCCTATGGGGGGAGCTGTTTTTT

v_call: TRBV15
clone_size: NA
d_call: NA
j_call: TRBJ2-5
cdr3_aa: CATSRPHRIQGIEETQYF
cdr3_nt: TGTGCCACCAGCAGACCTCACCGAATACAGGGTATAGAAGAGACCCAGTACTTC

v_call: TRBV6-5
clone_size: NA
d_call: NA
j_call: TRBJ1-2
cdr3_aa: CASSSRGMGRGYTF
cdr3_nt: TGTGCCAGCAGTTCCAGGGGTATGGGGCGTGGCTACACCTTC

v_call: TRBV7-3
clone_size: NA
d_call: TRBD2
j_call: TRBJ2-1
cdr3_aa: CASSFTGTSGIDEQFF
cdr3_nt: TGTGCCAGCAGCTTCACCGGGACTAGCGGGATCGATGAGCAGTTCTTC

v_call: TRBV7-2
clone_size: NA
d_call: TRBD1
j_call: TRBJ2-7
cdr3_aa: CASSPWGQSYEQYF
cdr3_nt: TGTGCCAGCAGCCCTTGGGGACAGTCCTACGAGCAGTACTTC

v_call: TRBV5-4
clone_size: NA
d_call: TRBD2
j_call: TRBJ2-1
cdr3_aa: CASSARTSLSNEQFF
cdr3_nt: TGTGCCAGCAGCGCTCGGACTAGCCTAAGCAATGAGCAGTTCTTC

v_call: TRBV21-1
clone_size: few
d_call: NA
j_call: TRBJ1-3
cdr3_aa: CASSKTSGCFGNTIYF
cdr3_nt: TGTGCCAGCAGTAAAACGTCGGGTTGTTTTGGAAACACCATATATTTT

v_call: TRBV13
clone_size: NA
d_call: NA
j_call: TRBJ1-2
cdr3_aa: CASSLAGVGGYTF
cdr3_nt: TGTGCCAGCAGCTTAGCAGGGGTTGGTGGCTACACCTTC

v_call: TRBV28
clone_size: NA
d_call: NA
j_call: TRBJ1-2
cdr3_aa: CASSPGTNYGYTF
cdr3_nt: TGTGCCAGCAGCCCGGGGACAAACTATGGCTACACCTTC

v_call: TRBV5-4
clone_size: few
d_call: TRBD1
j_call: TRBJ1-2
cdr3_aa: CASSFTGGEMGYTF
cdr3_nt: TGTGCCAGCAGCTTTACAGGGGGCGAAATGGGCTACACCTTC

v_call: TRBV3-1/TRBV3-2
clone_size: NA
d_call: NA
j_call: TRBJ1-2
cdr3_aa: CASSQDTTGNYGYTF
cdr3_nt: TGTGCCAGCAGCCAAGATACCACAGGGAACTATGGCTACACCTTC

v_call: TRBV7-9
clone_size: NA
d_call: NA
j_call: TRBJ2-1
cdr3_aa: CASSFDYYNEQFF
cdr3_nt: TGTGCCAGCAGCTTCGACTACTACAATGAGCAGTTCTTC

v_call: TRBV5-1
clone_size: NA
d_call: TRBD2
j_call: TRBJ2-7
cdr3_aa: CASRMTGTSAFEQYF
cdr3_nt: TGCGCCAGCAGGATGACCGGGACTAGCGCCTTCGAGCAGTACTTC

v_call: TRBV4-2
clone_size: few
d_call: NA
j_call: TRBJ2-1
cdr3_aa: CASSHRDNEQFF
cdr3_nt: TGTGCCAGCAGTCACAGGGACAATGAGCAGTTCTTC

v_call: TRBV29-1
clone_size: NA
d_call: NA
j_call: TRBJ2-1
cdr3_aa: CSVPTLRQRGRNEQFF
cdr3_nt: TGCAGCGTCCCGACCTTAAGACAGCGAGGTAGGAATGAGCAGTTCTTC

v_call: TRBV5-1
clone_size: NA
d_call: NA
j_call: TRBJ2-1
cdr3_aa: CASSFLADEQFF
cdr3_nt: TGCGCCAGCAGCTTTCTGGCGGATGAGCAGTTCTTC

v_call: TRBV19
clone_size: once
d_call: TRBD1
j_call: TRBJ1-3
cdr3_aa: CASSIPRTGGNGNTIYF
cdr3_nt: TGTGCCAGTAGTATTCCTCGGACAGGGGGGAATGGAAACACCATATATTTT

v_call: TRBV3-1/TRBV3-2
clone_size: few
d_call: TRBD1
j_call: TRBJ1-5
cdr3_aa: CASSQTTGFQPQHF
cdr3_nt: TGTGCCAGCAGCCAAACGACAGGGTTTCAGCCCCAGCATTTT

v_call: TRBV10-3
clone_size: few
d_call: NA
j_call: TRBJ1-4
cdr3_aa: CAISGAWSEKLFF
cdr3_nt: TGTGCCATCAGTGGCGCCTGGAGTGAAAAACTGTTTTTT

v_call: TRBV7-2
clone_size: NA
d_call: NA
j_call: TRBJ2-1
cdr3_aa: CASNLDLFYYNEQFF
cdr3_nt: TGTGCCAGCAACCTCGACTTGTTCTACTACAATGAGCAGTTCTTC

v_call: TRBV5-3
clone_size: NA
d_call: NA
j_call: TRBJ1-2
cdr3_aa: CARSLPGMDGYTF
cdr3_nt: TGTGCCAGAAGCTTGCCAGGGATGGATGGCTACACCTTC

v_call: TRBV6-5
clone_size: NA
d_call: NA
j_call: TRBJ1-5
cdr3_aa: CAIRGGAGQPQHF
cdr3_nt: TGTGCCATCCGGGGAGGGGCTGGTCAGCCCCAGCATTTT

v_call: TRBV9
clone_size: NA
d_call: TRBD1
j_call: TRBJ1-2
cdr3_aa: CASSLGQGASYGYTF
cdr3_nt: TGTGCCAGCAGCTTGGGACAGGGGGCTTCCTATGGCTACACCTTC

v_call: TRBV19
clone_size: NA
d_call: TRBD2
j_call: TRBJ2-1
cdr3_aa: CASSIAASGSYEQFF
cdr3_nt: TGTGCCAGTAGTATCGCCGCTAGCGGGAGTTATGAGCAGTTCTTC

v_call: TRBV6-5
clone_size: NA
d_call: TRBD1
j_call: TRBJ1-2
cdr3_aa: CASSRDRGGDGYTF
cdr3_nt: TGTGCCAGCAGTCGGGACAGGGGGGGCGATGGCTACACCTTC

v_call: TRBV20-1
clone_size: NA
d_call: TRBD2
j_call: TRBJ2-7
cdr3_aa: CSLGGAYEQYF
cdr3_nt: TGCAGTTTGGGAGGGGCCTACGAGCAGTACTTC

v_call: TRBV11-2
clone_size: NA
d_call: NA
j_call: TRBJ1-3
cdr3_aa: CASRRGLSGNTIYF
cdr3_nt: TGTGCCAGCAGAAGGGGCCTCTCTGGAAACACCATATATTTT

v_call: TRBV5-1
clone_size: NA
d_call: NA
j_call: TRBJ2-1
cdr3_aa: CASSSTQGSYNEQFF
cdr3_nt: TGCGCCAGCAGCTCGACGCAGGGGTCCTACAATGAGCAGTTCTTC

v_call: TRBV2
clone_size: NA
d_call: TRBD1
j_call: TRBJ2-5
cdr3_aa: CASRRTGGGLGETQYF
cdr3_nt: TGTGCCAGCAGAAGGACAGGGGGCGGTTTAGGAGAGACCCAGTACTTC

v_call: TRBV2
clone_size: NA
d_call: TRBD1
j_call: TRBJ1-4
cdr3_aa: CASSGGTGVEKLFF
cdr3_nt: TGTGCCAGCAGTGGGGGGACAGGGGTTGAAAAACTGTTTTTT

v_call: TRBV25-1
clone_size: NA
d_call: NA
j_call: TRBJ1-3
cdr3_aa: CASLNSGNTIYF
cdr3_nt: TGTGCCAGCCTTAACTCTGGAAACACCATATATTTT

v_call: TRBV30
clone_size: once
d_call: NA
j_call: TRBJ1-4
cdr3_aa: CAVTGFNEKLFF
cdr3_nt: TGTGCGGTGACAGGCTTTAATGAAAAACTGTTTTTT